The rows below give T cell receptor beta chains drawn from one sample of a study of OX40 agonist ivuxolimab in advanced cancers. Using immunoSEQ multiplex PCR, the repertoire was profiled, and TCRdb retains in-frame clones only, with some absent. The sample records tens of thousands of clones, roughly 89% being singletons. The sample in question was CD4+ or CD8+ T cells sorted from blood, obtained in a trial of the OX40 agonist ivuxolimab. Every receptor here comes from an adult with an advanced solid tumor such as melanoma, head and neck, liver or kidney cancer. Each CDR3 is given with its conserved first and last residue. Each record gives: V gene, D gene, clone size, J gene, CDR3 protein, CDR3 DNA. D genes are given only for firm matches. Where a row states a size, it is once, few, many or the class of an expanded clone; other rows omit it.

v_gene: TRBV6-5; d_gene: NA; abundance: NA; j_gene: TRBJ2-1; CDR3aa: CASSYASAFDNEQFF; CDR3nt: TGTGCCAGCAGTTATGCTAGCGCATTTGACAATGAGCAGTTCTTC
v_gene: TRBV6-1; d_gene: TRBD1; abundance: NA; j_gene: TRBJ2-1; CDR3aa: CASSRQGWNEQFF; CDR3nt: TGTGCCAGCAGTCGACAGGGATGGAATGAGCAGTTCTTC
v_gene: TRBV6-5; d_gene: NA; abundance: few; j_gene: TRBJ1-2; CDR3aa: CASSYGLNYGYTF; CDR3nt: TGTGCCAGCAGTTACGGGCTGAACTATGGCTACACCTTC
v_gene: TRBV6-6; d_gene: NA; abundance: NA; j_gene: TRBJ1-6; CDR3aa: CASAAGVWSPLHF; CDR3nt: TGTGCCAGTGCCGCGGGGGTTTGGTCACCCCTCCACTTT
v_gene: TRBV5-8; d_gene: TRBD1; abundance: NA; j_gene: TRBJ2-7; CDR3aa: CASSSDRVSYEQYF; CDR3nt: TGTGCCAGCAGCTCCGACAGGGTCTCCTACGAGCAGTACTTC
v_gene: TRBV7-9; d_gene: TRBD2; abundance: NA; j_gene: TRBJ2-1; CDR3aa: CASSLLAGRRGNEQFF; CDR3nt: TGTGCCAGCAGCTTACTAGCGGGGAGAAGGGGCAATGAGCAGTTCTTC
v_gene: TRBV28; d_gene: NA; abundance: NA; j_gene: TRBJ1-5; CDR3aa: CASSPDSFSNQPQHF; CDR3nt: TGTGCCAGCAGTCCGGACAGTTTTAGCAATCAGCCCCAGCATTTT
v_gene: TRBV28; d_gene: TRBD1; abundance: NA; j_gene: TRBJ2-1; CDR3aa: CASSLGQGNYNEQFF; CDR3nt: TGTGCCAGCAGTTTGGGACAGGGCAACTACAATGAGCAGTTCTTC
v_gene: TRBV28; d_gene: NA; abundance: few; j_gene: TRBJ2-7; CDR3aa: CASTTGTGSYEQYF; CDR3nt: TGTGCCAGCACCACCGGAACGGGGTCCTACGAGCAGTACTTC
v_gene: TRBV7-9; d_gene: NA; abundance: medium-sized; j_gene: TRBJ1-2; CDR3aa: CASSLTVGELGYGYTF; CDR3nt: TGTGCCAGCAGCTTAACTGTGGGGGAGTTGGGCTATGGCTACACCTTC
v_gene: TRBV5-4; d_gene: NA; abundance: NA; j_gene: TRBJ2-1; CDR3aa: CASSLQGPKHNEQFF; CDR3nt: TGTGCCAGCAGCTTGCAGGGTCCGAAACACAATGAGCAGTTCTTC
v_gene: TRBV4-1; d_gene: NA; abundance: NA; j_gene: TRBJ2-7; CDR3aa: CASSQAGADFLEQYF; CDR3nt: TGCGCCAGCAGCCAAGCGGGGGCAGACTTCTTGGAGCAGTACTTC
v_gene: TRBV11-2; d_gene: TRBD2; abundance: NA; j_gene: TRBJ2-7; CDR3aa: CASRDLAERMEQYF; CDR3nt: TGTGCCAGCAGGGATCTAGCGGAGCGAATGGAGCAGTACTTC
v_gene: TRBV19; d_gene: NA; abundance: once; j_gene: TRBJ2-2; CDR3aa: CASSRTPTNTGELFF; CDR3nt: TGTGCCAGTAGTCGGACTCCTACGAACACCGGGGAGCTGTTTTTT
v_gene: TRBV7-2; d_gene: TRBD2; abundance: NA; j_gene: TRBJ2-5; CDR3aa: CASSLGGGRARETQYF; CDR3nt: TGTGCCAGCAGCTTGGGGGGCGGGAGGGCCAGGGAGACCCAGTACTTC
v_gene: TRBV27; d_gene: NA; abundance: NA; j_gene: TRBJ2-3; CDR3aa: CASSPRVGVTSTDTQYF; CDR3nt: TGTGCCAGCAGTCCTCGGGTGGGGGTGACTAGCACAGATACGCAGTATTTT
v_gene: TRBV9; d_gene: TRBD1; abundance: NA; j_gene: TRBJ1-4; CDR3aa: CASSAYRGEKLFF; CDR3nt: TGTGCCAGCAGCGCCTACAGGGGAGAAAAACTGTTTTTT
v_gene: TRBV7-9; d_gene: NA; abundance: NA; j_gene: TRBJ1-6; CDR3aa: CASSSRQASSYNSPLHF; CDR3nt: TGTGCCAGCAGTTCTCGACAGGCTAGCTCCTATAATTCACCCCTCCACTTT
v_gene: TRBV7-8; d_gene: NA; abundance: NA; j_gene: TRBJ2-7; CDR3aa: CASSLLEVLSYEQYF; CDR3nt: TGTGCCAGCAGCTTATTAGAGGTTCTTTCCTACGAGCAGTACTTC
v_gene: TRBV9; d_gene: TRBD1; abundance: NA; j_gene: TRBJ1-2; CDR3aa: CASSADRVDGYTF; CDR3nt: TGTGCCAGCAGCGCGGACAGGGTGGATGGCTACACCTTC
v_gene: TRBV7-2; d_gene: TRBD2; abundance: once; j_gene: TRBJ2-7; CDR3aa: CASSRAGAYEQYF; CDR3nt: TGTGCCAGCAGCCGAGCGGGAGCCTACGAGCAGTACTTC
v_gene: TRBV7-3; d_gene: NA; abundance: NA; j_gene: TRBJ2-3; CDR3aa: CASSLGREADTQYF; CDR3nt: TGTGCCAGCAGCTTGGGCAGGGAGGCAGATACGCAGTATTTT
v_gene: TRBV4-2; d_gene: NA; abundance: NA; j_gene: TRBJ2-7; CDR3aa: CASGREIGYEQYF; CDR3nt: TGTGCCAGCGGCAGGGAAATCGGTTACGAGCAGTACTTC
v_gene: TRBV10-3; d_gene: TRBD1; abundance: NA; j_gene: TRBJ2-2; CDR3aa: CAISKQGTAGELFF; CDR3nt: TGTGCCATCAGTAAACAGGGGACGGCCGGGGAGCTGTTTTTT
v_gene: TRBV6-5; d_gene: TRBD2; abundance: NA; j_gene: TRBJ2-1; CDR3aa: CASSFGLAPHNEQFF; CDR3nt: TGTGCCAGCAGTTTCGGACTAGCCCCCCACAATGAGCAGTTCTTC
v_gene: TRBV15; d_gene: NA; abundance: once; j_gene: TRBJ2-7; CDR3aa: CATSRDRHGSYEQYF; CDR3nt: TGTGCCACCAGCAGAGATCGGCACGGATCCTACGAGCAGTACTTC
v_gene: TRBV7-2; d_gene: TRBD2; abundance: NA; j_gene: TRBJ2-3; CDR3aa: CASSSPRTSGRRSTDTQYF; CDR3nt: TGTGCCAGCAGCTCGCCGCGAACTAGCGGGAGGAGAAGCACAGATACGCAGTATTTT
v_gene: TRBV5-6; d_gene: TRBD1; abundance: NA; j_gene: TRBJ1-1; CDR3aa: CASSLGGQGALNTEAFF; CDR3nt: TGTGCCAGCAGCTTGGGGGGTCAGGGGGCCCTGAACACTGAAGCTTTCTTT
v_gene: TRBV5-1; d_gene: TRBD1; abundance: NA; j_gene: TRBJ2-3; CDR3aa: CASTSDRAGTDTQYF; CDR3nt: TGCGCCAGCACCTCGGACAGGGCTGGCACAGATACGCAGTATTTT
v_gene: TRBV30; d_gene: NA; abundance: NA; j_gene: TRBJ1-5; CDR3aa: CAWSDRGRGYNQPQHF; CDR3nt: TGTGCCTGGAGTGACCGCGGCAGGGGCTACAATCAGCCCCAGCATTTT
v_gene: TRBV7-9; d_gene: NA; abundance: NA; j_gene: TRBJ1-1; CDR3aa: CASSPHGGVTEAFF; CDR3nt: TGTGCCAGCAGCCCCCACGGGGGGGTTACTGAAGCTTTCTTT
v_gene: TRBV19; d_gene: TRBD1; abundance: NA; j_gene: TRBJ1-3; CDR3aa: CASGRQGSNTIYF; CDR3nt: TGTGCCAGTGGGCGACAGGGGAGTAACACCATATATTTT
v_gene: TRBV7-2; d_gene: NA; abundance: NA; j_gene: TRBJ2-7; CDR3aa: CASSNRISLYEQYF; CDR3nt: TGTGCCAGCAGTAACAGGATCAGCCTCTACGAGCAGTACTTC
v_gene: TRBV30; d_gene: NA; abundance: NA; j_gene: TRBJ2-7; CDR3aa: CAWKHRSSYEQYF; CDR3nt: TGTGCCTGGAAACACAGGAGCTCCTACGAGCAGTACTTC
v_gene: TRBV27; d_gene: NA; abundance: NA; j_gene: TRBJ2-7; CDR3aa: CASSLGSGSYEQYF; CDR3nt: TGTGCCAGCAGTTTGGGAAGCGGTTCCTACGAGCAGTACTTC
v_gene: TRBV6-1; d_gene: NA; abundance: NA; j_gene: TRBJ1-4; CDR3aa: CASRPAGNEKLFF; CDR3nt: TGTGCCAGCAGGCCAGCCGGTAATGAAAAACTGTTTTTT
v_gene: TRBV19; d_gene: TRBD1; abundance: NA; j_gene: TRBJ2-2; CDR3aa: CASRRGGRDRATGELFF; CDR3nt: TGTGCCAGTAGACGCGGCGGCCGGGACAGGGCCACCGGGGAGCTGTTTTTT
v_gene: TRBV7-9; d_gene: TRBD2; abundance: NA; j_gene: TRBJ2-1; CDR3aa: CASSLSSGRGYNEQFF; CDR3nt: TGTGCCAGCAGTTTAAGTAGCGGGAGGGGCTACAATGAGCAGTTCTTC
v_gene: TRBV28; d_gene: TRBD1; abundance: NA; j_gene: TRBJ2-2; CDR3aa: CASSTTRTGPGTGELFF; CDR3nt: TGTGCCAGCAGCACAACCCGGACAGGGCCGGGAACCGGGGAGCTGTTTTTT
v_gene: TRBV5-4; d_gene: NA; abundance: NA; j_gene: TRBJ1-2; CDR3aa: CASSPALGREGENYTF; CDR3nt: TGTGCCAGCAGCCCCGCCTTGGGCAGGGAGGGAGAGAACTACACCTTC
v_gene: TRBV9; d_gene: NA; abundance: few; j_gene: TRBJ1-2; CDR3aa: CASSVAGANYGYTF; CDR3nt: TGTGCCAGCAGCGTCGCGGGGGCGAACTATGGCTACACCTTC
v_gene: TRBV18; d_gene: NA; abundance: NA; j_gene: TRBJ1-3; CDR3aa: CASSRNKDTGGNTIYF; CDR3nt: TGTGCCAGCTCCCGAAACAAGGATACGGGTGGAAACACCATATATTTT
v_gene: TRBV5-8; d_gene: TRBD1; abundance: NA; j_gene: TRBJ2-7; CDR3aa: CASSLGPGQGGTYEQYF; CDR3nt: TGTGCCAGCAGCCTGGGCCCGGGACAGGGAGGGACCTACGAGCAGTACTTC
v_gene: TRBV11-2; d_gene: NA; abundance: NA; j_gene: TRBJ1-2; CDR3aa: CASSLDFRSYGYTF; CDR3nt: TGTGCCAGCAGCTTAGATTTTCGCAGCTATGGCTACACCTTC
v_gene: TRBV29-1; d_gene: TRBD1; abundance: NA; j_gene: TRBJ2-7; CDR3aa: CSVAGTGSYEQYF; CDR3nt: TGCAGCGTTGCAGGGACAGGATCCTACGAGCAGTACTTC
v_gene: TRBV29-1; d_gene: NA; abundance: once; j_gene: TRBJ2-2; CDR3aa: CSASDLRTAGELFF; CDR3nt: TGCAGCGCCTCGGACCTAAGGACCGCCGGGGAGCTGTTTTTT
v_gene: TRBV18; d_gene: NA; abundance: few; j_gene: TRBJ2-1; CDR3aa: CASSPLAAARGNEQFF; CDR3nt: TGTGCCAGCTCACCCCTGGCAGCGGCCCGGGGGAATGAGCAGTTCTTC
v_gene: TRBV19; d_gene: TRBD1; abundance: NA; j_gene: TRBJ2-4; CDR3aa: CASSIQGQVNIQYF; CDR3nt: TGTGCCAGTAGTATACAGGGACAGGTAAACATTCAGTACTTC
v_gene: TRBV7-9; d_gene: NA; abundance: few; j_gene: TRBJ1-5; CDR3aa: CASSLEDQPQHF; CDR3nt: TGTGCCAGCAGCTTAGAGGATCAGCCCCAGCATTTT
v_gene: TRBV6-1; d_gene: NA; abundance: NA; j_gene: TRBJ2-3; CDR3aa: CASSDRGRDTQYF; CDR3nt: TGTGCCAGCAGTGACAGGGGTCGGGATACGCAGTATTTT
v_gene: TRBV7-8; d_gene: NA; abundance: few; j_gene: TRBJ1-5; CDR3aa: CASSLGNQPQHF; CDR3nt: TGTGCCAGCAGCTTAGGCAATCAGCCCCAGCATTTT
v_gene: TRBV25-1; d_gene: NA; abundance: NA; j_gene: TRBJ2-1; CDR3aa: CASSEYGISGPKYNEQFF; CDR3nt: TGTGCCAGCAGTGAATACGGGATTTCGGGCCCGAAGTACAATGAGCAGTTCTTC
v_gene: TRBV5-1; d_gene: NA; abundance: NA; j_gene: TRBJ1-5; CDR3aa: CASSPNVGNQPQHF; CDR3nt: TGCGCCAGCAGTCCTAACGTAGGCAATCAGCCCCAGCATTTT
v_gene: TRBV7-3; d_gene: TRBD1; abundance: NA; j_gene: TRBJ2-7; CDR3aa: CASSSTSGQGDLYEQYF; CDR3nt: TGTGCCAGCAGCTCAACCTCGGGACAGGGAGACCTCTACGAGCAGTACTTC
v_gene: TRBV19; d_gene: TRBD1; abundance: NA; j_gene: TRBJ1-5; CDR3aa: CATQGGLGQPQHF; CDR3nt: TGTGCCACTCAGGGGGGTTTAGGTCAGCCCCAGCATTTT
v_gene: TRBV28; d_gene: NA; abundance: few; j_gene: TRBJ2-3; CDR3aa: CASRSQLLITDTQYF; CDR3nt: TGTGCCAGCCGATCCCAGCTATTAATCACAGATACGCAGTATTTT
v_gene: TRBV19; d_gene: TRBD2; abundance: NA; j_gene: TRBJ2-6; CDR3aa: CASRRGTSGANVLTF; CDR3nt: TGTGCCAGTAGGCGGGGGACCTCTGGGGCCAACGTCCTGACTTTC
v_gene: TRBV5-1; d_gene: NA; abundance: few; j_gene: TRBJ1-2; CDR3aa: CASSLGPDARVYGYTF; CDR3nt: TGCGCCAGCAGCTTGGGTCCCGACGCAAGAGTCTATGGCTACACCTTC
v_gene: TRBV5-5; d_gene: NA; abundance: NA; j_gene: TRBJ1-3; CDR3aa: CASSTTASGNTIYF; CDR3nt: TGTGCCAGCAGCACCACAGCATCTGGAAACACCATATATTTT
v_gene: TRBV28; d_gene: TRBD1; abundance: NA; j_gene: TRBJ2-7; CDR3aa: CASSSGDRTYEQYF; CDR3nt: TGTGCCAGCAGCTCAGGGGACAGGACCTACGAGCAGTACTTC